The sequence of this T cell receptor (beta chain) was determined in a study of blood T cell repertoires in COVID-19 (dated by TCRdb to 2018 to 2021). Regarding the research as a whole: The collaborator samples originated in the United States, Italy and Spain and spanned the acute and convalescent phases of COVID-19. The material from the prospective study consisted of cDNA or gDNA derived from T cells, B-cell-depleted T cells, or PBMCs. Subjects who had been exposed to COVID-19, were actively infected with it, or had recovered from it provided the deeply sampled blood TCRbeta repertoires that made up the dataset. The repertoires were released in a freely available public database meant as a resource for research on the immune response to SARS-CoV-2. Samples were obtained from the ongoing ImmuneRACE study (first 160 participants) and from roughly 1,300 subjects provided by 6 global collaborators. The sample metadata nearly always contained a de-identified subject ID, COVID-19 status, age in years and sex. HLA class I and class II types, where available, came from metadata supplied by the sample provider rather than from assay-based typing. On the study overall, not on this receptor specifically: The quantity of clinical and demographic metadata differed by source and by participant and was supplied without curation.

Collaborating institutions collected whole blood in K2EDTA tubes following their own protocols. For TCRbeta analysis, collaborators shipped samples in one of three forms: frozen whole blood, isolated PBMCs, or DNA extracted from either of those sample types. Worth noting for this clone: Its antigen is unknown. There are no base qualities to consult, and no much larger clone falls within one base.

TCRbeta CDR3 regions were amplified from genomic DNA by means of the immunoSEQ Assay, a bias-controlled multiplex PCR. The published analysis was carried out like this. The number of nucleated cells in each sample was estimated from the amplification of reference gene primers within the assay. Sequence reads were collapsed and filtered to measure the absolute abundance of every unique TCRbeta CDR3 rearrangement. For each sample, productive Simpson clonality was calculated by taking the square root of Simpson's diversity index across productive rearrangements. TCRdb obtained this table from immuneACCESS and retained in-frame rearrangements with V and J assigned. These tables miss some clones; where compared with another copy, unresolved V genes account for less than half of the shortfall, and the remainder is unexplained. That table is the source of V, J and clone size, and D and trimming were worked out from the DNA. This sample comprises about 120,000 clones, approximately 80% of them detected only once. Jointly, the top ten make up under 2.5% of the sample.

Sequencing was performed on peripheral blood. This TCR derives from a man in his sixties or seventies with acute or convalescent COVID-19.

CDR3 protein: CASSWGDRLNQPQHF. The sequenced DNA is TGCGCCAGCAGCTGGGGGGACAGGCTAAATCAGCCCCAGCATTTT. This chain is built from TRBV5-1 and TRBJ1-5; 8 bases in between match TRBD1. From its cysteine to its phenylalanine, the CDR3 spans 15 amino acids. CDR3 DNA only is kept here, 45 bases in frame from base 1. For this chain, trimming is 3 bases at the V end and 4 bases at the J end, and the number of junction bases without a gene match is 6. CDR1 SGHRS and CDR2 YFSETQ are derived from the germline V gene.